The present TCR beta chain was sequenced within a study of CD8 T cells in Susac syndrome. The ends were cut back, 6 bases at V and 0 bases at J, with 6 bases in the middle. The CDR3 extends over 13 amino acids. cDNA came from roughly 0.5 to 1 ug RNA primed by random hexamers. It was immunoSEQ multiplex PCR that amplified TCR beta CDR3 across 54 Vbeta and 13 Jbeta. MiXCR was run by TCRdb on the immunoSEQ multiplex PCR reads, yielding one entry per CDR3 protein. The profile shows some 150,000 distinct CDR3 sequences, roughly 94% of them singletons. What was sequenced was CD4+ T cells from PBMCs. The rearrangement uses TRBV12-3 or TRBV12-4 and TRBJ1-3; D remains unclear. The TCR was taken from a human donor in good health. The CDR3 region has the DNA TGTGCCAGCAGAGGATCCTCTGGAAACACCATATATTTT. Translation gives CASRGSSGNTIYF.